A selection of T cell receptor beta chains follows, all from one sample in a study of response to subunit inactivated influenza vaccine. TCRdb passed the RT-PCR reads through MiXCR, listing each CDR3 protein once. The sample lists over 750,000 distinct CDR3 sequences; 21% were seen once. The sequences come from PBMCs from blood, collected roughly 5 days after vaccination. These TCRs come from a man aged 50-59 years who received an inactivated influenza vaccine. The CDR3 runs from the conserved cysteine through the conserved F or W. A D gene is named only where the DNA matches it firmly. Clone size is stated in some rows and not others, as once, few, many or a class when expanded.

V gene	J gene	clone size	D gene	CDR3 DNA	CDR3 protein
TRBV5-1	TRBJ2-4	few	TRBD2	TGCGCCAGCAGCCCGCGGGAGCGGAGAAAAAACATTCAGTACTTC	CASSPRERRKNIQYF
TRBV12-3/TRBV12-4	TRBJ2-3	few	TRBD2	TGTGCCAGCAGTACAACTAGCGGGGGGCTAGATACGCAGTATTTT	CASSTTSGGLDTQYF
TRBV6-1	TRBJ1-2	few	TRBD1	TGTGCCAGCAGTGCATTGGGACAGGGGGGCGATGGCTACACCTTC	CASSALGQGGDGYTF
TRBV7-2	TRBJ2-3	.	.	TGTGCCAGCAGCAGAGGGAGTATATCCGATACGCAGTATTTT	CASSRGSISDTQYF
TRBV4-3	TRBJ1-6	few	.	TGCGCCAGCAGCCAAGGTTTGCTGAATAATTCACCCCTCCACTTT	CASSQGLLNNSPLHF
TRBV28	TRBJ2-7	many	.	TGTGCCAGCAGTCTCTACGGACTTTCCTACGAGCAGTACTTC	CASSLYGLSYEQYF
TRBV15	TRBJ1-4	few	.	TGTGCCACCACTACGGACAATGAAAAACTGTTTTTT	CATTTDNEKLFF
TRBV27	TRBJ1-1	few	TRBD1	TGTGCCAGCAGTTCTCGAAGGACAGGGGCGAACACTGAAGCTTTCTTT	CASSSRRTGANTEAFF
TRBV18	TRBJ1-5	.	.	TGTGCCAGCTCACCACGAGCAGAGAGCAATCAGCCCCAGCATTTT	CASSPRAESNQPQHF
TRBV29-1	TRBJ2-1	few	.	TGCAGCGTTGAAGGCGGCGGGCAGTTCTTC	CSVEGGGQFF